This T cell receptor beta chain was recovered during a study of T cells and copy number aberrations in small-cell lung cancer. With 4 bases removed from V and 5 bases from J, the gap between germline ends came to 20 bases. This CDR3 is 16 amino acids long. Germline lookup yields CDR1 MGHRA and CDR2 YSYEKL. Donors had limited-stage small-cell lung cancer, resected between the late 2000s and the early 2020s. Libraries were prepared by immunoSEQ multiplex PCR; TCRdb keeps only in-frame clonotypes and omits some of them. This sample has over a thousand clones, with around four fifths found just once. The gene calls are TRBV4-1 and TRBJ2-5, with D perhaps matching TRBD1 or TRBD2 (7 bases each). This clonotype originated in a woman aged 45-65 years with small cell lung cancer. The sample consisted of tumor tissue. The CDR3 DNA reads as TGCGCCAGCAGCCCAGGGGGGAGGGCCCTCCCGGAGACCCAGTACTTC. Translation gives CASSPGGRALPETQYF.